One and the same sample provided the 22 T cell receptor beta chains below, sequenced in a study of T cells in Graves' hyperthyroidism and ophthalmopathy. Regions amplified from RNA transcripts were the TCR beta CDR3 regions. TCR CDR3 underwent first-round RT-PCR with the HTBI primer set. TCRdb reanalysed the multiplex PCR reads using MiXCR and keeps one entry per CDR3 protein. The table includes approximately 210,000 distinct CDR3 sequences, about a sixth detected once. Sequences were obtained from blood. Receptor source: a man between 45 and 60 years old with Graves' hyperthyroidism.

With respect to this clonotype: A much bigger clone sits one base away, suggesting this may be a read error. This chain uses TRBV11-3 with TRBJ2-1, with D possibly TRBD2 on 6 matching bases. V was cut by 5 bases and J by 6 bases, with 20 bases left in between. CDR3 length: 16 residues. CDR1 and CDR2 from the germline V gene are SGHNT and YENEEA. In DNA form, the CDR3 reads TGTGCCAGCAGCGTCCGCGGGGTTGGAGCCTGCAATGAGCAGTTCTTC. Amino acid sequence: CASSVRGVGACNEQFF. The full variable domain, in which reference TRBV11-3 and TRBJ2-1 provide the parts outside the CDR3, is EAGVVQSPRYKIIEKKQPVAFWCNPISGHNTLYWYLQNLGQGPELLIRYENEEAVDDSQLPKDRFSAERLKGVDSTLKIQPAELGDSAVYLCASSVRGVGACNEQFFGPGTRLTVL.

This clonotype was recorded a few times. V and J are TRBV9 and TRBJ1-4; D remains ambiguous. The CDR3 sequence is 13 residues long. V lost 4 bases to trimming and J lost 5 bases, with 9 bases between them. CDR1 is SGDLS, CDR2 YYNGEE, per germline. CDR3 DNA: TGTGCCAGCAGCAGGGATTTAAATGAAAAACTGTTTTTT. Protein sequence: CASSRDLNEKLFF.

DNA for the CDR3: TGTGCCAGCAGCTTAGATATGGGAGCTGGCTACGAGCAGTACTTC. Encoded protein: CASSLDMGAGYEQYF. The chain combines TRBV11-3 with TRBJ2-7, with a tentative D call TRBD2 (5 bases). CDR3 length: 15 amino acids. Germline V CDR1 and CDR2: SGHNT, YENEEA. V dropped 0 bases and J dropped 3 bases, with 12 bases sitting between them.

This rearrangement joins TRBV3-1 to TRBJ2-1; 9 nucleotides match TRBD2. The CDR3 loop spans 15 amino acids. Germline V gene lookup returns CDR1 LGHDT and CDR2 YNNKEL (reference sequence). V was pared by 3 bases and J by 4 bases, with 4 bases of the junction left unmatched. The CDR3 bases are TGTGCCAGCAGCCATTATAGCGGGAGTTACAATGAGCAGTTCTTC. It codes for CASSHYSGSYNEQFF.

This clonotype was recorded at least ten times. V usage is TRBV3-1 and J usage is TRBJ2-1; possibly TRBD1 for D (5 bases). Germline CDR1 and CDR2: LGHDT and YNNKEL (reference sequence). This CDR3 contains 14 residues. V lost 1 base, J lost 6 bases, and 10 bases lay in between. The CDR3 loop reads CASSQGGESNEQFF. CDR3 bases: TGTGCCAGCAGCCAAGGGGGCGAGTCCAATGAGCAGTTCTTC.

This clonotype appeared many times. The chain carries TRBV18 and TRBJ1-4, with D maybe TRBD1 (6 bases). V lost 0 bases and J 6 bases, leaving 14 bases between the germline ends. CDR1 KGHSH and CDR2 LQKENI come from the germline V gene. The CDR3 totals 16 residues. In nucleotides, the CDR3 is TGTGCCAGCTCACCACCGTCGACAGGAGGGGATGAAAAACTGTTTTTT. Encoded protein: CASSPPSTGGDEKLFF.

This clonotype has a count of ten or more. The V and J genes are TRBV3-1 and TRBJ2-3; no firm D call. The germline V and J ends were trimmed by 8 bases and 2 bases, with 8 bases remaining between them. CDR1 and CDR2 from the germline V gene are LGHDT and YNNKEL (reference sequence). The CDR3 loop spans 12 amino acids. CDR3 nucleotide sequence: TGTGCCAGCTCACCGAACACAGATACGCAGTATTTT. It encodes CASSPNTDTQYF.

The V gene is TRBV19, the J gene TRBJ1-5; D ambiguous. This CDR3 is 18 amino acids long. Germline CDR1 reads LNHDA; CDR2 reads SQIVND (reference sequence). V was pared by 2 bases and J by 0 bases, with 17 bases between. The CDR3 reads CASSIFRVSSYSNQPQHF. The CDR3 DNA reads TGTGCCAGTAGTATATTTCGGGTCTCGTCGTATAGCAATCAGCCCCAGCATTTT.

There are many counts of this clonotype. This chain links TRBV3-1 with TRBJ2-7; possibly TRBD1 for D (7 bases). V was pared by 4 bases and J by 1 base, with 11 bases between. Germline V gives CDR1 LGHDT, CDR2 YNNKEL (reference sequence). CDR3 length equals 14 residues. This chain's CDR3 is CASSPAGQSYEQYF. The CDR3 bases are TGTGCCAGCAGCCCGGCGGGACAGTCCTACGAGCAGTACTTC.

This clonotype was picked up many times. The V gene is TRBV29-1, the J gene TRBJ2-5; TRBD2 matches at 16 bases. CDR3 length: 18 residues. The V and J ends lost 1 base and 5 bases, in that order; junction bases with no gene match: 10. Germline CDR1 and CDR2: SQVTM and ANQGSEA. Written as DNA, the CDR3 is TGCAGCGTTGAAGGAGGGACTAGCGGGAGGGCCAAATGGGAGACCCAGTACTTC. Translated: CSVEGGTSGRAKWETQYF.

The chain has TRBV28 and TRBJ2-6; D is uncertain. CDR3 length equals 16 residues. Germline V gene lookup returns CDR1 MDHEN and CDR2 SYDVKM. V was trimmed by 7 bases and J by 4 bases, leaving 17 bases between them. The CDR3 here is CASTRGRLGGANVLTF. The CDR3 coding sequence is TGTGCCAGCACCCGAGGCCGTCTGGGCGGGGCCAACGTCCTGACTTTC.

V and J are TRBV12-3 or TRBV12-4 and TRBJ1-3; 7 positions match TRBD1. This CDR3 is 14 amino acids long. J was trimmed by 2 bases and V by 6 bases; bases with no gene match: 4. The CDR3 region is CASSRGQTGNTIYF. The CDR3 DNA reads TGTGCCAGCAGCCGGGGACAGACTGGAAACACCATATATTTT.

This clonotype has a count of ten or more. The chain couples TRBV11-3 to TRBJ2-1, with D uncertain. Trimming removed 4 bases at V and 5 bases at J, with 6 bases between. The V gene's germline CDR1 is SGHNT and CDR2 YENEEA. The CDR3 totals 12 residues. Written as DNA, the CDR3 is TGTGCCAGCAGCTCCATAAACAATGAGCAGTTCTTC. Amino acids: CASSSINNEQFF.

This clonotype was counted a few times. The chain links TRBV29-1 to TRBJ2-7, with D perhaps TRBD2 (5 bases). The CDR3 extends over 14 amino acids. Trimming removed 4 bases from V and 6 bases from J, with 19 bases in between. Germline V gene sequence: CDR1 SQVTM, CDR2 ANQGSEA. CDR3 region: CSVGPTSDGLEQYF. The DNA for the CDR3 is TGCAGCGTTGGCCCAACTAGTGATGGACTCGAGCAGTACTTC.

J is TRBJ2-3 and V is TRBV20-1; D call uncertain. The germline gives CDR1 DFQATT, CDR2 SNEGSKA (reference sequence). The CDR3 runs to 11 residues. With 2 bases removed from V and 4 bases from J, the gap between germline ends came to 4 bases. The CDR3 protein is CSARLADTQYF. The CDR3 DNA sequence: TGCAGTGCTAGACTAGCAGATACGCAGTATTTT.

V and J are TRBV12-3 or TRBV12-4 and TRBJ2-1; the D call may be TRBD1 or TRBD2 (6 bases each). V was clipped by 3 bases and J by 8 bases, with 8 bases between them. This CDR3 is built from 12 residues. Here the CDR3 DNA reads TGTGCCAGCAGTTTCGGGGGCGATGAGCAGTTCTTC. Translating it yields CASSFGGDEQFF.

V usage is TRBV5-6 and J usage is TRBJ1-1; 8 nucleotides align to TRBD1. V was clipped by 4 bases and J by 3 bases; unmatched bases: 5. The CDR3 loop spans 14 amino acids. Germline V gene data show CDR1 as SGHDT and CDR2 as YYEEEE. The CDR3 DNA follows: TGTGCCAGCAGCGGCGGACAGGGTGACACTGAAGCTTTCTTT. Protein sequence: CASSGGQGDTEAFF.

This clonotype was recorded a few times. The CDR3 sequence: CASSNGPHPRAKNIQYF. CDR3 nucleotides: TGTGCCAGCAGCAACGGGCCGCACCCTCGAGCCAAAAACATTCAGTACTTC. The chain couples TRBV7-6 to TRBJ2-4; D is unresolved. The CDR3 has 17 amino acids. Per germline, CDR1 SGHVS and CDR2 FNYEAQ. V was pared by 5 bases and J by 0 bases, with 17 bases between.

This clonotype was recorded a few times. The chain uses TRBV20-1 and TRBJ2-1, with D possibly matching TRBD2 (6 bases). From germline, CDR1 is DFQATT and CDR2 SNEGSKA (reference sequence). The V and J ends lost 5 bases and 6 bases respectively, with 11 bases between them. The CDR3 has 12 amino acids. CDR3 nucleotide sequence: TGCAGTGCTCGGAGGGCCTTCAATGAGCAGTTCTTC. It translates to CSARRAFNEQFF.

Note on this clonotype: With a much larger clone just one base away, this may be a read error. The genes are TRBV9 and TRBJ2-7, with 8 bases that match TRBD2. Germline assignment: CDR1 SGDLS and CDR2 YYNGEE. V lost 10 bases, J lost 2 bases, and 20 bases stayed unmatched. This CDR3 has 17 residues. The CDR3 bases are TGTGCCGACATATGGACGGGGGGGGGGAGATACCCCTACGAGCAGTACTTC. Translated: CADIWTGGGRYPYEQYF.

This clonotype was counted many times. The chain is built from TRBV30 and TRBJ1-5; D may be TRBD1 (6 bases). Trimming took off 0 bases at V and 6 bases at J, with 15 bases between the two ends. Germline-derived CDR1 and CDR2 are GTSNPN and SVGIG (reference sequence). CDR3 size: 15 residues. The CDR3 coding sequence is TGTGCCTGGAGTGTACCGACAGGCAGCGCTCAGCCCCAGCATTTT. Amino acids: CAWSVPTGSAQPQHF.

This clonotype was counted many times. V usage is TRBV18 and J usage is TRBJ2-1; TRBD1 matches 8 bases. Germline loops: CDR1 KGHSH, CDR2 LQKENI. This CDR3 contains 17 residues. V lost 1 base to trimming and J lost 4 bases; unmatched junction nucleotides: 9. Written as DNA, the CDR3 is TGTGCCAGCTCACCACTTATCGGACAGGGAAAATACAATGAGCAGTTCTTC. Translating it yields CASSPLIGQGKYNEQFF.